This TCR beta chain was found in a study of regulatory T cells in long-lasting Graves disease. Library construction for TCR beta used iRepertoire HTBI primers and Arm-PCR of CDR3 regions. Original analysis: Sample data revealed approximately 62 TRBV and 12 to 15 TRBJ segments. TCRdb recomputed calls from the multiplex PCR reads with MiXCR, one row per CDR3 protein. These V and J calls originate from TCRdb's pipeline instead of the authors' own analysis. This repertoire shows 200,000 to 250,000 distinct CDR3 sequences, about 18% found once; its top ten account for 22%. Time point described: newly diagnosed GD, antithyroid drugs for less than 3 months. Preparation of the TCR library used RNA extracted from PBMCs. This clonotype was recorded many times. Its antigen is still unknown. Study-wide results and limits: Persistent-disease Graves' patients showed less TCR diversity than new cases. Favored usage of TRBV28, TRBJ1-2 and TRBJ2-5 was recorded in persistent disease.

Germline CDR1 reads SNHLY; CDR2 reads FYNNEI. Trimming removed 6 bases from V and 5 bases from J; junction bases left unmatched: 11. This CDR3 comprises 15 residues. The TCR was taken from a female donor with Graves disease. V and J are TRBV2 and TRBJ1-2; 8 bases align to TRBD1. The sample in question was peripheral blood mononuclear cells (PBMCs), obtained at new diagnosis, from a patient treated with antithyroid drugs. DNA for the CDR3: TGTGCCAGCAGGCCGGCCGGGACAGGACTTTATGGCTACACCTTC. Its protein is CASRPAGTGLYGYTF.